The next 17 T cell receptor beta chains were all read from a single sample in a study of cytomegalovirus exposure and HLA in healthy donors. Use of 60 Vbeta and 13 Jbeta primers characterized the PCR. Only in-frame clones appear in the TCRdb table, and some are missing; sequencing was by immunoSEQ multiplex PCR. The sample has over 150,000 clones, about 70% seen once. The sample taken for sequencing was PBMCs. These receptors all stem from a woman aged 18-29 years in good health and CMV-seropositive.

The V gene is TRBV6-5, the J gene TRBJ1-3; weak D call: TRBD1 (5 bases). Deletions cut 10 bases from V and 1 base from J, with 17 bases between. CDR1 and CDR2 from the germline V gene are MNHEY and SVGAGI. The CDR3 length is 15 residues. The CDR3 DNA is TGTGCCACCGCCCGGGGGGAGGCATCTGGAAACACCATATATTTT. This codes for CATARGEASGNTIYF.

The table lists this clone with a few counts. J is TRBJ1-3 and V is TRBV7-9, with a tentative D call TRBD1 (5 bases). The ends were cut back, 5 bases at V and 2 bases at J, with 16 bases in the middle. Germline loops: CDR1 SEHNR, CDR2 FQNEAQ (reference sequence). The CDR3 totals 16 residues. CDR3 DNA sequence: TGTGCCAGCAGCCCCTTGCCGGGGGATACTGGAAACACCATATATTTT. Protein: CASSPLPGDTGNTIYF. The full variable domain, in which reference TRBV7-9 and TRBJ1-3 provide the parts outside the CDR3, is DTGVSQNPRHKITKRGQNVTFRCDPISEHNRLYWYRQTLGQGPEFLTYFQNEAQLEKSRLLSDRFSAERPKGSFSTLEIQRTEQGDSAMYLCASSPLPGDTGNTIYFGEGSWLTVV.

This clone appeared once. J is TRBJ1-2 and V is TRBV7-9, with 7 bases matching TRBD1. V lost 5 bases to trimming and J lost 0 bases; unmatched junction nucleotides: 6. Germline V gene data show CDR1 as SEHNR and CDR2 as FQNEAQ (reference sequence). CDR3 size: 15 residues. This chain's CDR3 is CASSRTGAANYGYTF. The CDR3 coding sequence is TGTGCCAGCAGCAGGACAGGTGCGGCTAACTATGGCTACACCTTC.

The chain links TRBV4-2 to TRBJ2-1, with D unresolved. This CDR3 comprises 15 residues. Germline loops: CDR1 LGHNA, CDR2 YNFKEQ. V was pared by 1 base and J by 6 bases, with 13 bases between. The chain's CDR3 is CASSQALDSVNEQFF. The CDR3 region has the DNA TGTGCCAGCAGCCAAGCGCTAGATTCCGTCAATGAGCAGTTCTTC.

The chain carries TRBV28 and TRBJ1-2, with 10 bases fitting TRBD1. Trimming removed 6 bases from V and 0 bases from J; junction bases left unmatched: 10. Looked up from germline, CDR1 is MDHEN and CDR2 is SYDVKM. The CDR3 consists of 17 residues. The CDR3 loop reads CASSLTGGVDANYGYTF. CDR3 nucleotide sequence: TGTGCCAGCAGCTTGACAGGGGGCGTTGACGCTAACTATGGCTACACCTTC.

This clone appeared a few times. J is TRBJ2-3 and V is TRBV7-3, with unresolved D. The CDR3 has 13 residues. Trimming removed 5 bases from V and 0 bases from J, with 6 bases in between. Per the germline V gene, CDR1 is SGHTA and CDR2 is FQGTGA. The CDR3 region is CASSPTSTDTQYF. The DNA of the CDR3 is TGTGCCAGCAGCCCCACTAGCACAGATACGCAGTATTTT.

V is TRBV10-3 and J is TRBJ2-2; 10 nucleotides align to TRBD1. The CDR3 sequence is 17 residues long. The V gene's germline CDR1 is ENHRY and CDR2 SYGVKD. The V and J ends lost 2 bases and 7 bases, in that order; junction bases with no gene match: 10. The CDR3 loop reads CAISEGRGTGDIGELFF. For the CDR3, the DNA is TGTGCCATCAGTGAGGGACGGGGGACAGGGGATATCGGGGAGCTGTTTTTT.

This clone was counted between two and nine times. The chain couples TRBV25-1 to TRBJ2-5, with a weak D call TRBD2 (5 bases). Germline V gene data show CDR1 as MGHDK and CDR2 as SYGVNS. The CDR3 has 13 residues. Trimming took off 9 bases at V and 2 bases at J, with 13 bases between the two ends. CDR3 region: CASRPGIQETQYF. The CDR3 DNA sequence: TGTGCCAGTAGACCGGGGATTCAAGAGACCCAGTACTTC.

The chain uses TRBV14 and TRBJ1-2; D unresolved. Germline CDR1 SGHDN, CDR2 FVKESK. CDR3 size: 14 residues. V was trimmed by 1 base and J by 5 bases, leaving 11 bases between them. The CDR3 sequence is CASSQALPGYGYTF. The CDR3 bases are TGTGCCAGCAGCCAAGCCCTACCGGGGTATGGCTACACCTTC.

The gene calls are TRBV5-4 and TRBJ2-3; 12 bases match TRBD2. The CDR3 sequence is 16 residues long. V shed 2 bases and J 1 base; nucleotides not matched to a gene: 2. Germline V lookup: CDR1 SGHNT, CDR2 YYREEE (reference sequence). For the CDR3, the DNA is TGTGCCAGCAGCTTAAGACTAGCGGGGGGCACAGATACGCAGTATTTT. Residues: CASSLRLAGGTDTQYF.

The chain recombines TRBV27 with TRBJ1-1; D is perhaps TRBD1 (5 bases). CDR1 and CDR2 from the germline V gene are MNHEY and SMNVEV (reference sequence). This CDR3 is 13 amino acids long. V was trimmed by 7 bases and J by 7 bases, leaving 16 bases between them. The CDR3 DNA sequence: TGTGCCAGCAAGGACGCCATGGGGGGTGAAGCTTTCTTT. Amino acids: CASKDAMGGEAFF.

The V and J genes are TRBV29-1 and TRBJ1-2, with 7 bases lining up with TRBD1. The J segment lost 4 bases and the V segment lost 7 bases, leaving 3 bases of the junction unmatched. Germline V gene data show CDR1 as SQVTM and CDR2 as ANQGSEA. This CDR3 comprises 11 residues. The chain's CDR3 is CSDGTVYGYTF. Here the CDR3 DNA reads TGCAGCGATGGGACAGTCTATGGCTACACCTTC.

This chain uses TRBV19 with TRBJ1-1, with 7 bases lining up with TRBD1. The CDR3 consists of 12 residues. The junction had 1 base not matched to a gene; V was cut back by 8 bases and J by 1 base. Germline V CDR1 and CDR2: LNHDA, SQIVND (reference sequence). The CDR3, as DNA: TGTGCCAGTGAGGGGGCGAACACTGAAGCTTTCTTT. It encodes CASEGANTEAFF. Complete variable domain (other parts from reference TRBV19 and TRBJ1-1): DGGITQSPKYLFRKEGQNVTLSCEQNLNHDAMYWYRQDPGQGLRLIYYSQIVNDFQKGDIAEGYSVSREKKESFPLTVTSAQKNPTAFYLCASEGANTEAFFGQGTRLTVV.

On this clone itself: This sample includes further DNA sequences coding for the same CDR3. The chain recombines TRBV9 with TRBJ1-2, with 7 bases that match TRBD1. The CDR3 consists of 14 residues. Germline V gene sequence: CDR1 SGDLS, CDR2 YYNGEE. Trimming cost V 0 bases and J 3 bases; bases outside gene matches: 2. CDR3 DNA sequence: TGTGCCAGCAGCGTAGGAGGGGGCGACTATGGCTACACCTTC. It translates to CASSVGGGDYGYTF.

The rearrangement joins TRBV30 to TRBJ1-1, with TRBD1 matching over 7 bases. The CDR3 covers 12 residues. CDR1 is GTSNPN, CDR2 SVGIG, per germline (reference sequence). The V gene end was trimmed by 4 bases and the J gene end by 10 bases; junction bases not matched to a gene: 9. The CDR3 nucleotides read TGTGCCTGGACCACAGGGGAATTTCGAGCTTTCTTT. Translating gives CAWTTGEFRAFF.

This chain joins TRBV2 and TRBJ1-5; D is perhaps TRBD1 (6 bases). Germline V gene data show CDR1 as SNHLY and CDR2 as FYNNEI. CDR3 length equals 14 residues. With 6 bases removed from V and 6 bases from J, the gap between germline ends came to 15 bases. The CDR3, as DNA: TGTGCCAGCAGGGGGGAGACAGGTTTTCAGCCCCAGCATTTT. Translating gives CASRGETGFQPQHF.

CDR3 sequence reads: CSVILVGEQFF. CDR3 in DNA: TGCAGCGTAATACTAGTCGGTGAGCAGTTCTTC. This rearrangement joins TRBV29-1 to TRBJ2-1, with D perhaps TRBD2 (5 bases). Germline V gene data show CDR1 as SQVTM and CDR2 as ANQGSEA. Trimming removed 6 bases from V and 9 bases from J, with 12 bases in between. There are 11 residues in the CDR3.